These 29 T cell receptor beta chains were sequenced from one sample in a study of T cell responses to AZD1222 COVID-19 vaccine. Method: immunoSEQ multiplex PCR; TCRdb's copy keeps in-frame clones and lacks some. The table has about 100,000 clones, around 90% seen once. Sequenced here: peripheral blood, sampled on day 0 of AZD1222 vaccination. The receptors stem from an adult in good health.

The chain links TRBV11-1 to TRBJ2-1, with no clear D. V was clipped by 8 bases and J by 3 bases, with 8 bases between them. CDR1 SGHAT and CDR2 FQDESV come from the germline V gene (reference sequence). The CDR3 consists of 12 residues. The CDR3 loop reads CASRPFYNEQFF. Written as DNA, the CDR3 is TGTGCCAGCCGACCCTTCTACAATGAGCAGTTCTTC.

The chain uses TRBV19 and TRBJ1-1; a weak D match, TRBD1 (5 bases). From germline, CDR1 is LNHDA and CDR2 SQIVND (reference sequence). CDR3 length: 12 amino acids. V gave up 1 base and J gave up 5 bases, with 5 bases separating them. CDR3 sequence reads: CASSIAGTEAFF. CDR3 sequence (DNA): TGTGCCAGTAGTATAGCAGGGACTGAAGCTTTCTTT.

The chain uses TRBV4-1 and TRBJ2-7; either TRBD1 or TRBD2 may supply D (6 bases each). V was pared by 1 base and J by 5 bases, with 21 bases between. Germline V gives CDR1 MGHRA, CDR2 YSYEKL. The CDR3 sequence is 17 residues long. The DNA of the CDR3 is TGCGCCAGCAGCCAAGTGGGGGGCCCAATACAGGGAAACGAGCAGTACTTC. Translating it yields CASSQVGGPIQGNEQYF.

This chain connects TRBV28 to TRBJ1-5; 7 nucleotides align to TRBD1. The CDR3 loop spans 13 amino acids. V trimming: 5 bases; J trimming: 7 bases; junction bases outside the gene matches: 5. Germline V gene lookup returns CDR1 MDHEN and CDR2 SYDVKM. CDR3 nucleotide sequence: TGTGCCAGCAGTGACAGGGTCCGGCAGCCCCAGCATTTT. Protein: CASSDRVRQPQHF.

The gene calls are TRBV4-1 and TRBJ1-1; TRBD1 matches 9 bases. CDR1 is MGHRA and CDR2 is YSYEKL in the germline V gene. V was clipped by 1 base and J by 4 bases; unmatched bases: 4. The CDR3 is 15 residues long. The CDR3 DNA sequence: TGCGCCAGCAGCCAAGTGGGACAGGGCACCACTGAAGCTTTCTTT. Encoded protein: CASSQVGQGTTEAFF.

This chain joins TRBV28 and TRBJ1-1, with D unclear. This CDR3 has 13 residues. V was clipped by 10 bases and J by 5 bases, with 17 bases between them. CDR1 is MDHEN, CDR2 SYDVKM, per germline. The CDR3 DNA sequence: TGTGCCACCAGGATCGAGGGTCAAACTGAAGCTTTCTTT. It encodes CATRIEGQTEAFF.

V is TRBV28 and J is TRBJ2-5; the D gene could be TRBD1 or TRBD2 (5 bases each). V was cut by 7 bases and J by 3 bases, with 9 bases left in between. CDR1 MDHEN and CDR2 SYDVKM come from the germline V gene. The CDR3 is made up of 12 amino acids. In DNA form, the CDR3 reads TGTGCCAGCACGGGGCGGGAAGAGACCCAGTACTTC. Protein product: CASTGREETQYF.

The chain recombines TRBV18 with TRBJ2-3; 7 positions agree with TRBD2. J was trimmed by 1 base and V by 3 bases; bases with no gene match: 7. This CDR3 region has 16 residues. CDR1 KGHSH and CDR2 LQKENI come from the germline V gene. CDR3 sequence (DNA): TGTGCCAGCTCACCGGTTACGGGAGGAGGCACAGATACGCAGTATTTT. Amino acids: CASSPVTGGGTDTQYF.

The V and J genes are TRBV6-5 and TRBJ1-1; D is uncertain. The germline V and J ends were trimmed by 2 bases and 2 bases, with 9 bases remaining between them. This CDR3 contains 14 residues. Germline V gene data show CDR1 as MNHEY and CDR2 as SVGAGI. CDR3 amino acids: CASSYEDSNTEAFF. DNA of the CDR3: TGTGCCAGCAGTTACGAGGATTCCAACACTGAAGCTTTCTTT.

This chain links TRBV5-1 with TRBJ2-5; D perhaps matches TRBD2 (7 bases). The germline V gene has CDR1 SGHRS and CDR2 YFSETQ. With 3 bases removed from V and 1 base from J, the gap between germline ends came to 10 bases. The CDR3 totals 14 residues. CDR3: CASSWGGRQETQYF. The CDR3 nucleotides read TGCGCCAGCAGCTGGGGGGGCCGCCAAGAGACCCAGTACTTC. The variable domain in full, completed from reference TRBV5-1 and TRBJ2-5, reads KAGVTQTPRYLIKTRGQQVTLSCSPISGHRSVSWYQQTPGQGLQFLFEYFSETQRNKGNFPGRFSGRQFSNSRSEMNVSTLELGDSALYLCASSWGGRQETQYFGPGTRLLVL.

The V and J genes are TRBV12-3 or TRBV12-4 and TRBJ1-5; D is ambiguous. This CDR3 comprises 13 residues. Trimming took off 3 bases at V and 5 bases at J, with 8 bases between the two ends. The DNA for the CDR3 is TGTGCCAGCAGTTTTACCAAGGATCAGCCCCAGCATTTT. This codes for CASSFTKDQPQHF.

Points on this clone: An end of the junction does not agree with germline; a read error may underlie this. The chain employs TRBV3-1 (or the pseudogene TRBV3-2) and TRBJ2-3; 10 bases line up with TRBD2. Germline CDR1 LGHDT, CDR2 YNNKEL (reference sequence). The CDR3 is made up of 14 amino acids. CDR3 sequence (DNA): TGTGCCAGCAGCCAAGTAACTAGCGGGGTCGCTCAGTGTTTT. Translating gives CASSQVTSGVAQCF.

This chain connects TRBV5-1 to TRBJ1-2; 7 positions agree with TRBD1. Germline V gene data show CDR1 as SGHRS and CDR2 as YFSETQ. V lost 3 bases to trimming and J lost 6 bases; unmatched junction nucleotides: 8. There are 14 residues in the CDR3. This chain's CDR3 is CASSSGVGGNGYTF. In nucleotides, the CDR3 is TGCGCCAGCAGCTCCGGCGTAGGGGGCAATGGCTACACCTTC.

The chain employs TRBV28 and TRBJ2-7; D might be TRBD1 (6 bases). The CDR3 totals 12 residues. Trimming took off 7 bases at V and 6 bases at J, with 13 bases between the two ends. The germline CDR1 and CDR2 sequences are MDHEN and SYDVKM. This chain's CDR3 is CASTQDSAEQYF. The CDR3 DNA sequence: TGTGCCAGCACCCAGGACAGCGCCGAGCAGTACTTC.

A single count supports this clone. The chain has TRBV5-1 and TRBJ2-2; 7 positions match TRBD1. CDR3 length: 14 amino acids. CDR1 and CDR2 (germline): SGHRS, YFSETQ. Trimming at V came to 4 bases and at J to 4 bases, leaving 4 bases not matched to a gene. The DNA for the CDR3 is TGCGCCAGCAGCACGCCAGGGGGCACCGGGGAGCTGTTTTTT. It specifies CASSTPGGTGELFF. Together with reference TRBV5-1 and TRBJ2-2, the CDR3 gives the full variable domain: KAGVTQTPRYLIKTRGQQVTLSCSPISGHRSVSWYQQTPGQGLQFLFEYFSETQRNKGNFPGRFSGRQFSNSRSEMNVSTLELGDSALYLCASSTPGGTGELFFGEGSRLTVL.

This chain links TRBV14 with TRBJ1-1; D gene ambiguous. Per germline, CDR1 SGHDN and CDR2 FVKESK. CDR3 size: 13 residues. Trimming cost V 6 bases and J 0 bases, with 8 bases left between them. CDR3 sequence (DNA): TGTGCCAGCAGTTCTCAGGTGAACACTGAAGCTTTCTTT. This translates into CASSSQVNTEAFF.

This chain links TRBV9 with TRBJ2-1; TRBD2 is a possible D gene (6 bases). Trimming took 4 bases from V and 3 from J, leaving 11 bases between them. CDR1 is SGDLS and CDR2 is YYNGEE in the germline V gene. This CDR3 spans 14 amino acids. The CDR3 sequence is CASSPGTFYNEQFF. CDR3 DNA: TGTGCCAGCAGCCCAGGGACTTTCTACAATGAGCAGTTCTTC.

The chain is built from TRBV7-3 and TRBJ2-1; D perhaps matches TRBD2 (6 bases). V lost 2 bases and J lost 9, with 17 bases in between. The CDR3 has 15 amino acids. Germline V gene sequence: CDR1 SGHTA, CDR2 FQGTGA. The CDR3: CASSLPPPIGGEQFF. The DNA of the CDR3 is TGTGCCAGCAGCTTACCCCCCCCAATCGGGGGTGAGCAGTTCTTC.

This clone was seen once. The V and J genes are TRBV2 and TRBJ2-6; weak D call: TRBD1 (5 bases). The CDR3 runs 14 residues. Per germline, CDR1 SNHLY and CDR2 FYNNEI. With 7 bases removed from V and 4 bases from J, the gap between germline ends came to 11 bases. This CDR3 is CASTGAAGANVLTF. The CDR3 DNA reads TGTGCCAGCACTGGGGCAGCGGGGGCCAACGTCCTGACTTTC.

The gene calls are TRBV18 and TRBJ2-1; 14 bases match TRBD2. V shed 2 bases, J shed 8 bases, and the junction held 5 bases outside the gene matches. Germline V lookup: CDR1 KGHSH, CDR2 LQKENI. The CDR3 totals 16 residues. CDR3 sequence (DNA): TGTGCCAGCTCACCAGGGACTAGCGGGAGCGGTGATGAGCAGTTCTTC. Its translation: CASSPGTSGSGDEQFF.

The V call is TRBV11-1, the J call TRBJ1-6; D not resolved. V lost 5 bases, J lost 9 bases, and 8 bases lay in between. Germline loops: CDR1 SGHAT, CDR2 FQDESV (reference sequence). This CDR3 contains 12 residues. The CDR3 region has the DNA TGTGCCAGCAGCCCCACCGGTTCACCCCTCCACTTT. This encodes CASSPTGSPLHF.

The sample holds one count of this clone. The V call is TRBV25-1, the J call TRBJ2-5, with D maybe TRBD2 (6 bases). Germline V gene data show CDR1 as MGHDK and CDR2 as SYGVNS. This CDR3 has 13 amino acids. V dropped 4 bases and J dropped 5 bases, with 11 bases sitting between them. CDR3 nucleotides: TGTGCCAGCAGTGCTAGCGTCGGGGAGACCCAGTACTTC. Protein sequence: CASSASVGETQYF.

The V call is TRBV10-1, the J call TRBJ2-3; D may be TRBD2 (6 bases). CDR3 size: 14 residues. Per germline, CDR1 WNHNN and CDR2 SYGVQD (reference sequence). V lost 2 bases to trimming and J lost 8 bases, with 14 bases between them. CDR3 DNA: TGCGCCAGCAGTGAGCGGGACTTAGATACTACGCAGTATTTT. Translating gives CASSERDLDTTQYF.

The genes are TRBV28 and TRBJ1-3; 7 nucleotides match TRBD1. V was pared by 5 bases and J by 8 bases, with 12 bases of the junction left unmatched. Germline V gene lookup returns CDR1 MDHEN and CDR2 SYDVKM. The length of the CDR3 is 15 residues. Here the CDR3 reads CASSLDREGLHTIYF. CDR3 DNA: TGTGCCAGCAGTCTAGACAGGGAGGGACTCCACACCATATATTTT.

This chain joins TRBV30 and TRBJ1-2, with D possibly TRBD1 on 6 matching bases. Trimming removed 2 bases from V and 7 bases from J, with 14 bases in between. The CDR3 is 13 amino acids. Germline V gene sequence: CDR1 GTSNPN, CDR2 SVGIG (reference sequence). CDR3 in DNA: TGTGCCTGGAGTTTCTTACAGGGATTTGGCTACACCTTC. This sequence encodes CAWSFLQGFGYTF.

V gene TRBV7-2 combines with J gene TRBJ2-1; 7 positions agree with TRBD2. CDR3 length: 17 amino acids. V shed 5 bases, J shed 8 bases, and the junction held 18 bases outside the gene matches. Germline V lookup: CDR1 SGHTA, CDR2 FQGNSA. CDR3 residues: CASSPQRTRPPGDEQFF. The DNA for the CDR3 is TGTGCCAGCAGCCCCCAGCGGACTAGGCCCCCGGGTGATGAGCAGTTCTTC.

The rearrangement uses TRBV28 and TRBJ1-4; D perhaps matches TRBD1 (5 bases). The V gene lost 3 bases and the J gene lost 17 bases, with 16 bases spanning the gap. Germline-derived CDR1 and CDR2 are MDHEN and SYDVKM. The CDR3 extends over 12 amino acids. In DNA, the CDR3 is TGTGCCAGCAGTTTTTCGGGACCGGAGATATTTTTT. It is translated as CASSFSGPEIFF.

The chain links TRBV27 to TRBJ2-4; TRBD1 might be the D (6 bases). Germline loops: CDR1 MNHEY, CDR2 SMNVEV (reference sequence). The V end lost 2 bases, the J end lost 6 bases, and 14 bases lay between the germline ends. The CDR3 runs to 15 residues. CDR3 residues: CASSLPDLGGNIQYF. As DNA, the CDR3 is TGTGCCAGCAGTTTACCGGATCTAGGGGGAAACATTCAGTACTTC.

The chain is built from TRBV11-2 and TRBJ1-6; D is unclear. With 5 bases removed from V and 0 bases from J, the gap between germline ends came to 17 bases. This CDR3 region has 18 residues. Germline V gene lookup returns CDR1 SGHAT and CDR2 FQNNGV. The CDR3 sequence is CASSPRMGGSSYNSPLHF. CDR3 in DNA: TGTGCCAGCAGCCCGAGGATGGGAGGGAGCTCCTATAATTCACCCCTCCACTTT.